This TCR beta chain was identified during a study of blood T cell repertoires in COVID-19. The CDR3 totals 15 residues. V dropped 5 bases and J dropped 5 bases, with 18 bases sitting between them. Germline V gene sequence: CDR1 SEHNR, CDR2 FQNEAQ (reference sequence). The data were produced by immunoSEQ multiplex PCR, yet TCRdb's version contains in-frame clones alone and is incomplete. The sample contains under 100,000 clones, roughly 78% of which appear only once. Patients of the Seattle cohort, enrolled during active infection, were followed longitudinally. Sequencing was done on a sample of peripheral blood. This rearrangement joins TRBV7-9 to TRBJ2-5, with D possibly matching TRBD1 (6 bases). The TCR comes from a man between 60 and 75 years old with COVID-19, enrolled during active disease. The CDR3 nucleotides are TGTGCCAGCAGCCCGTCCGGGACATTAGGGGAGACCCAGTACTTC. This codes for CASSPSGTLGETQYF. The full variable domain, with the rest looked up from reference TRBV7-9 and TRBJ2-5, is DTGVSQNPRHKITKRGQNVTFRCDPISEHNRLYWYRQTLGQGPEFLTYFQNEAQLEKSRLLSDRFSAERPKGSFSTLEIQRTEQGDSAMYLCASSPSGTLGETQYFGPGTRLLVL.